Described below is a single TCR beta chain sequence and its context. The data originate from a study of monozygotic twins with inflammatory bowel disease. UMIs containing a 6-nucleotide sample barcode were added via template switching. Each CDR3 protein gets one entry in TCRdb, which reprocessed the 5' RACE reads and gives no DNA. The listing contains about 210,000 distinct CDR3 sequences. This receptor was taken from a human donor with ulcerative colitis or Crohn's disease, or a healthy co-twin of an affected twin (not recorded which). Sequencing was done on a sample of blood.

The chain's CDR3 is CASNEQGFSRNTIYF. V is TRBV5-6 and J is TRBJ1-3; absent DNA, TCRdb's TRBD1 call cannot be checked. Looked up from germline, CDR1 is SGHDT and CDR2 is YYEEEE. CDR3 length: 15 amino acids. The whole variable domain, remainder taken from reference TRBV5-6 and TRBJ1-3, is DAGVTQSPTHLIKTRGQQVTLRCSPKSGHDTVSWYQQALGQGPQFIFQYYEEEERQRGNFPDRFSGHQFPNYSSELNVNALLLGDSALYLCASNEQGFSRNTIYFGEGSWLTVV.